This T cell receptor (beta chain) derives from a study of T cell changes during pregnancy in multiple sclerosis. Measured with immunoSEQ multiplex PCR; TCRdb has only the in-frame clones, and not every one. This sample has tens of thousands of clones, with more than 75% found just once. The germline gives CDR1 MNHNS, CDR2 SASEGT. The V segment lost 6 bases and the J segment 2 bases; nucleotides outside the gene matches: 6. CDR3 size: 15 residues. Here the sequenced sample was peripheral blood, taken in the second trimester of pregnancy. This sequence joins TRBV6-1 and TRBJ1-5; 8 positions agree with TRBD1. The sequence came from a female donor with multiple sclerosis, enrolled in a pregnancy study. In DNA form, the CDR3 reads TGTGCCAGCAGCTCGACAGGGGTGGGCAATCAGCCCCAGCATTTT. This codes for CASSSTGVGNQPQHF.